A selection of T cell receptor beta chains follows, all from one sample in a study of identical twins. TCRdb reprocessed the 5' RACE reads with MiXCR, giving one entry per CDR3 protein. The repertoire holds hundreds of thousands of distinct CDR3 sequences, with 8.6% as singletons. This sample also belongs to another study, concerning yellow fever vaccine responses in identical twins.

The sequenced sample consisted of PBMCs. The receptors were sampled from a woman under 30 in good health. The CDR3 runs from the conserved cysteine through the conserved F or W. Each record gives: clone size, D gene, J gene, V gene, CDR3 DNA, CDR3 protein. D genes are given only for firm matches. For some rows the clone size is stated as once, few or many, or as a class when expanded; others skip it.

few | NA | TRBJ2-3 | TRBV20-1 | TGCAGTGCTAGTCGCTCGGGGGGCACAGATACGCAGTATTTT | CSASRSGGTDTQYF
many | NA | TRBJ2-6 | TRBV7-9 | TGTGCCAGCAGCTTAGAAAACAGCCTGACTTTC | CASSLENSLTF
many | TRBD1 | TRBJ2-5 | TRBV20-1 | TGCAGTGCTCCCGTGACAGGGGCCGAGACCCAGTACTTC | CSAPVTGAETQYF
NA | NA | TRBJ2-7 | TRBV6-2/TRBV6-3 | TGTGCCAGCAGTTACTCCCCAATCGAGCAGTACTTC | CASSYSPIEQYF
few | NA | TRBJ2-1 | TRBV29-1 | TGCAGCGTTTCCTCGGGCTACAATGAGCAGTTCTTC | CSVSSGYNEQFF
few | TRBD2 | TRBJ2-1 | TRBV7-9 | TGTGCCAGCTTCCTAGCGGTCTACAATGAGCAGTTCTTC | CASFLAVYNEQFF
once | TRBD2 | TRBJ2-1 | TRBV11-2 | TGTGCCAGCAGACAGACTAGCGGAGGATACTCCTACAATGAGCAGTTCTTC | CASRQTSGGYSYNEQFF
many | NA | TRBJ1-2 | TRBV3-1 | TGTGCCAGCAGCCCCCCTGCGGAGTTCCGTAACTATGGCTACACCTTC | CASSPPAEFRNYGYTF
many | TRBD1 | TRBJ2-3 | TRBV28 | TGTGCCAGCAGTTTAGTGGGGAGGTGGACAGGGGAGAAGACAGATACGCAGTATTTT | CASSLVGRWTGEKTDTQYF
few | NA | TRBJ2-7 | TRBV6-5 | TGTGCCAGCAGAAAAACAGCCTACGAGCAGTACTTC | CASRKTAYEQYF
few | TRBD2 | TRBJ2-3 | TRBV3-1 | TGTGCCAGCAGCTCACGACTAGCGGGGGGCACAGATACGCAGTATTTT | CASSSRLAGGTDTQYF
NA | NA | TRBJ2-5 | TRBV5-6 | TGTGCCAGCAGCAGTTGGGGTCTAGCGTACCAAGAGACCCAGTACTTC | CASSSWGLAYQETQYF